One and the same sample provided the 32 T cell receptor beta chains below, sequenced in a study of shared clonotypes between healthy human individuals. In the naive CD8 group, cells lacked CD45RO and were positively selected for CCR7, so terminally differentiated effector memory CD45RA+ cells were left out. Produced via immunoSEQ multiplex PCR; TCRdb's table is partial and in-frame only. The sample has about 2.1 million clones, around 95% seen once. Sequencing used naive CD8+ T cells from PBMCs. Receptors were obtained from a man between 18 and 29 years old in good health. Some clones in this sample may be carry-over from other donors' samples.

The V and J genes are TRBV4-1 and TRBJ1-4, with a weak D call TRBD1 (5 bases). Germline CDR1 reads MGHRA; CDR2 reads YSYEKL. Trimming took 3 bases from V and 8 from J, leaving 19 bases between them. The CDR3 consists of 16 residues. The CDR3 protein is CASSQPMGEGWEKLFF. Written as DNA, the CDR3 is TGCGCCAGCAGCCAGCCCATGGGGGAGGGTTGGGAAAAACTGTTTTTT.

This clone was counted a single time. The rearrangement joins TRBV29-1 to TRBJ2-2; 8 bases are shared with TRBD1. V was pared by 6 bases and J by 6 bases, with 15 bases of the junction left unmatched. This CDR3 has 16 amino acids. Germline V CDR1 and CDR2: SQVTM, ANQGSEA. The CDR3: CSVAEQRTGFSGELFF. CDR3 DNA: TGCAGCGTGGCAGAACAGCGGACAGGGTTTTCCGGGGAGCTGTTTTTT.

The chain joins TRBV28 to TRBJ1-4, with D unclear. CDR3 length: 16 residues. The germline V and J ends were trimmed by 8 bases and 3 bases, with 19 bases remaining between them. Germline-derived CDR1 and CDR2 are MDHEN and SYDVKM. The DNA for the CDR3 is TGTGCCAGCGCTACCGCCGGGGAAGGATCTAATGAAAAACTGTTTTTT. This gives the protein CASATAGEGSNEKLFF.

V usage is TRBV7-9 and J usage is TRBJ2-7; D unclear. Between the trimmed V and J ends, which lost 5 bases and 5 bases, there was a span of 16 bases. In germline, CDR1 is SEHNR, CDR2 FQNEAQ (reference sequence). The CDR3 extends over 14 amino acids. CDR3 DNA sequence: TGTGCCAGCAGCGGGGTAATCCAAGGGAACGAGCAGTACTTC. Its protein product is CASSGVIQGNEQYF.

J is TRBJ2-4 and V is TRBV9; 11 bases map to TRBD1. Trimming cost V 0 bases and J 8 bases; bases outside gene matches: 7. Germline V lookup: CDR1 SGDLS, CDR2 YYNGEE. CDR3 length: 16 amino acids. CDR3 nucleotide sequence: TGTGCCAGCAGCGTAGACGGACAGGGGGCAGGGGACATTCAGTACTTC. This gives the protein CASSVDGQGAGDIQYF.

Turning to this clone: Other DNA variants within this sample encode the same CDR3. The chain has TRBV6-5 and TRBJ2-7; D might be TRBD2 (5 bases). The CDR3 contains 14 residues. Germline V CDR1 and CDR2: MNHEY, SVGAGI. V lost 2 bases, J lost 3 bases, and 11 bases lay in between. CDR3 DNA: TGTGCCAGCAGTTACCGCGGACTTCTCTACGAGCAGTACTTC. This sequence encodes CASSYRGLLYEQYF.

The chain combines TRBV6-4 with TRBJ2-1, with 8 bases matching TRBD2. Germline V gene sequence: CDR1 MRHNA, CDR2 SNTAGT. The CDR3 has 15 residues. V lost 10 bases, J lost 5 bases, and 13 bases stayed unmatched. The CDR3 region has the DNA TGTGCCACCGCAAGTTCGACTAGCGAGGACAATGAGCAGTTCTTC. This translates into CATASSTSEDNEQFF.

J is TRBJ2-3 and V is TRBV5-6; either TRBD1 or TRBD2 may fit D (5 bases each). CDR1 and CDR2 from the germline V gene are SGHDT and YYEEEE. The V end was cut by 0 bases, the J end by 4 bases, with 12 bases between. This CDR3 contains 15 residues. The CDR3 sequence: CASSLAGLSSDTQYF. In nucleotides, the CDR3 is TGTGCCAGCAGCTTGGCGGGGCTTTCGTCAGATACGCAGTATTTT.

This clone was found once. The chain uses TRBV11-3 and TRBJ2-5; 7 nucleotides align to TRBD2. Trimming took 0 bases from V and 1 from J; bases not matched to a gene: 11. Germline CDR1 and CDR2: SGHNT and YENEEA. CDR3 size: 18 residues. In DNA, the CDR3 is TGTGCCAGCAGCTTAGATTGTTGTCTAGCGGTTTTCCAAGAGACCCAGTACTTC. This codes for CASSLDCCLAVFQETQYF. The full variable domain, its missing parts supplied by reference TRBV11-3 and TRBJ2-5, is EAGVVQSPRYKIIEKKQPVAFWCNPISGHNTLYWYLQNLGQGPELLIRYENEEAVDDSQLPKDRFSAERLKGVDSTLKIQPAELGDSAVYLCASSLDCCLAVFQETQYFGPGTRLLVL.

The chain is built from TRBV6-5 and TRBJ2-7; perhaps TRBD1 as D (6 bases). This CDR3 has 15 residues. V dropped 2 bases and J dropped 3 bases, with 14 bases sitting between them. Germline V gene sequence: CDR1 MNHEY, CDR2 SVGAGI. CDR3 loop: CASSYRLGAGYEQYF. Here the CDR3 DNA reads TGTGCCAGCAGTTACCGCCTGGGGGCGGGCTACGAGCAGTACTTC.

J is TRBJ2-7 and V is TRBV9; the match to TRBD2 covers 12 bases. The length of the CDR3 is 15 residues. Germline CDR1 and CDR2: SGDLS and YYNGEE. After removal of 4 bases from V and 5 bases from J, the junction contained 7 bases not matched to a gene. As DNA, the CDR3 is TGTGCCAGCAGCCACGAGGGACTAGCGGGTGACGAGCAGTACTTC. As protein: CASSHEGLAGDEQYF.

The chain has TRBV6-1 and TRBJ1-2; TRBD1 matches 7 bases. Germline V lookup: CDR1 MNHNS, CDR2 SASEGT. V lost 6 bases to trimming and J lost 3 bases; unmatched junction nucleotides: 7. This CDR3 is 14 amino acids long. This CDR3 is CASSATGIYYGYTF. The CDR3 DNA reads TGTGCCAGCAGCGCGACAGGGATTTACTATGGCTACACCTTC.

In its sample, this clone was seen once. The chain uses TRBV7-9 and TRBJ1-2, with D possibly TRBD1 on 5 matching bases. The ends were cut back, 4 bases at V and 3 bases at J, with 15 bases in the middle. Germline CDR1 and CDR2: SEHNR and FQNEAQ (reference sequence). The CDR3 loop spans 15 amino acids. The CDR3, as DNA: TGTGCCAGCAGCTCCACAGGTGTGATTTACTATGGCTACACCTTC. Translation gives CASSSTGVIYYGYTF. The variable domain in full, completed from reference TRBV7-9 and TRBJ1-2, reads DTGVSQNPRHKITKRGQNVTFRCDPISEHNRLYWYRQTLGQGPEFLTYFQNEAQLEKSRLLSDRFSAERPKGSFSTLEIQRTEQGDSAMYLCASSSTGVIYYGYTFGSGTRLTVV.

This clone appeared once. The chain employs TRBV14 and TRBJ1-1; 8 bases are shared with TRBD1. Per germline, CDR1 SGHDN and CDR2 FVKESK. The CDR3 length is 14 residues. The ends lost 5 bases at V and 2 bases at J; junction bases unmatched: 4. DNA for the CDR3: TGTGCCAGCAGCTGGACAGGGTATAACACTGAAGCTTTCTTT. It encodes CASSWTGYNTEAFF. Complete variable domain (other parts from reference TRBV14 and TRBJ1-1): EAGVTQFPSHSVIEKGQTVTLRCDPISGHDNLYWYRRVMGKEIKFLLHFVKESKQDESGMPNNRFLAERTGGTYSTLKVQPAELEDSGVYFCASSWTGYNTEAFFGQGTRLTVV.

The chain employs TRBV19 and TRBJ2-7, with 9 positions matching TRBD1. From germline, CDR1 is LNHDA and CDR2 SQIVND (reference sequence). This CDR3 has 15 residues. V lost 5 bases, J lost 2 bases, and 7 bases stayed unmatched. The CDR3 here is CASSDLQGAAYEQYF. CDR3 DNA: TGTGCCAGTAGTGACCTACAGGGGGCCGCCTACGAGCAGTACTTC.

This chain links TRBV28 with TRBJ2-5; 7 bases align to TRBD2. V was pared by 10 bases and J by 1 base, with 3 bases of the junction left unmatched. This CDR3 is built from 12 residues. CDR1 and CDR2 from the germline V gene are MDHEN and SYDVKM. The CDR3 reads CATERGQETQYF. CDR3 bases: TGTGCCACCGAGCGGGGCCAAGAGACCCAGTACTTC.

The chain links TRBV2 to TRBJ2-2, with D unclear. The CDR3 has 13 amino acids. The germline CDR1 and CDR2 sequences are SNHLY and FYNNEI. V dropped 2 bases and J dropped 6 bases, with 7 bases sitting between them. The chain's CDR3 is CASSEYVAGELFF. Here the CDR3 DNA reads TGTGCCAGCAGTGAATATGTCGCCGGGGAGCTGTTTTTT.

A remark on this clone: This sample also contains other DNA sequences that code for the same CDR3. The V and J genes are TRBV9 and TRBJ2-1, with D unclear. CDR1 is SGDLS, CDR2 YYNGEE, per germline. The CDR3 spans 15 residues. V lost 0 bases to trimming and J lost 0 bases, with 7 bases between them. CDR3 protein: CASSVVSSSYNEQFF. In nucleotides, the CDR3 is TGTGCCAGCAGCGTAGTGTCTAGCTCCTACAATGAGCAGTTCTTC. The variable domain in full, completed from reference TRBV9 and TRBJ2-1, reads DSGVTQTPKHLITATGQRVTLRCSPRSGDLSVYWYQQSLDQGLQFLIQYYNGEERAKGNILERFSAQQFPDLHSELNLSSLELGDSALYFCASSVVSSSYNEQFFGPGTRLTVL.

The chain couples TRBV21-1 to TRBJ1-1; TRBD1, the table's D call, was not compared with the DNA. TRBV21-1 is marked as a pseudogene. This CDR3 region has 11 residues. CDR3 region: CASSKTGEAFF. CDR3 sequence (DNA): TGTGCCAGCAGCAAAACAGGTGAAGCTTTCTTT.

The gene calls are TRBV2 and TRBJ1-5; D is uncertain. Germline assignment: CDR1 SNHLY and CDR2 FYNNEI. CDR3 length: 14 residues. Trimming took 5 bases from V and 11 from J, leaving 19 bases between them. The CDR3 spells CASSHRGPRVAQHF. DNA for the CDR3: TGTGCCAGCAGTCACAGAGGGCCTAGGGTGGCCCAGCATTTT.

CDR3 amino acids: CSAWTGGRNGYTF. In DNA form, the CDR3 reads TGCAGCGCCTGGACAGGGGGCAGGAATGGCTACACCTTC. The chain combines TRBV29-1 with TRBJ1-2, with 11 bases identical to TRBD1. CDR1 is SQVTM and CDR2 is ANQGSEA in the germline V gene. V gave up 7 bases and J gave up 6 bases; unmatched junction bases: 7. The CDR3 sequence is 13 residues long.

The CDR3 spells CASSTLRERTDTQYF. Here the CDR3 DNA reads TGTGCCAGCAGTACCCTGCGCGAGCGCACAGATACGCAGTATTTT. J is TRBJ2-3 and V is TRBV27, with D hard to call. The CDR3 has 15 residues. Germline CDR1 and CDR2: MNHEY and SMNVEV (reference sequence). The V and J ends lost 5 bases and 1 base respectively, with 13 bases between them.

V usage is TRBV18 and J usage is TRBJ1-1; 9 positions agree with TRBD1. There are 15 residues in the CDR3. Germline V lookup: CDR1 KGHSH, CDR2 LQKENI. V lost 6 bases to trimming and J lost 5 bases; unmatched junction nucleotides: 10. CDR3 in amino acids: CASSPGQGFRTEAFF. The CDR3 nucleotides read TGTGCCAGCTCCCCGGGACAGGGTTTTAGGACTGAAGCTTTCTTT.

This chain uses TRBV27 with TRBJ2-4; 8 nucleotides agree with TRBD1. This CDR3 is 18 amino acids long. Germline CDR1 and CDR2: MNHEY and SMNVEV (reference sequence). J was trimmed by 3 bases and V by 2 bases; bases with no gene match: 12. The CDR3 DNA follows: TGTGCCAGCAGTTTAGGCTTCCAGCCCAGGGGGCTCAAAAACATTCAGTACTTC. This codes for CASSLGFQPRGLKNIQYF.

The chain employs TRBV27 and TRBJ2-3, with 7 bases identical to TRBD2. This CDR3 contains 14 residues. CDR1 and CDR2 (germline): MNHEY, SMNVEV (reference sequence). The trim removed 7 bases at V and 4 bases at J, leaving 8 bases unmatched. The CDR3 here is CASKWRLAPDTQYF. DNA for the CDR3: TGTGCCAGCAAATGGCGACTAGCCCCAGATACGCAGTATTTT.

The V and J genes are TRBV2 and TRBJ2-1; TRBD2 agrees at 14 bases. V gave up 6 bases and J gave up 9 bases; unmatched junction bases: 4. Germline CDR1 SNHLY, CDR2 FYNNEI. The CDR3 runs to 14 residues. Here the CDR3 DNA reads TGTGCCAGCAGCGGACTAGCGGGAGGTGTTGAGCAGTTCTTC. It codes for CASSGLAGGVEQFF.

Details on this clone: At the DNA level, this CDR3 is encoded by other sequences in the same sample as well. The chain combines TRBV9 with TRBJ2-7; 11 nucleotides align to TRBD2. The CDR3 covers 15 residues. J lost 3 bases, V lost 0 bases, and 2 bases had no gene match. Germline assignment: CDR1 SGDLS and CDR2 YYNGEE. CDR3: CASSVVAGGNYEQYF. The CDR3 DNA follows: TGTGCCAGCAGCGTAGTAGCGGGAGGGAACTACGAGCAGTACTTC. The whole variable domain, filled in from reference TRBV9 and TRBJ2-7, reads DSGVTQTPKHLITATGQRVTLRCSPRSGDLSVYWYQQSLDQGLQFLIQYYNGEERAKGNILERFSAQQFPDLHSELNLSSLELGDSALYFCASSVVAGGNYEQYFGPGTRLTVT.

CDR3 sequence (DNA): TGTGCCAGCAGCTTAGTTAGGCGGCTGAACACTGAAGCTTTCTTT. It codes for CASSLVRRLNTEAFF. The chain couples TRBV7-2 to TRBJ1-1; no reliable D call. The CDR3 is made up of 15 amino acids. Germline V CDR1 and CDR2: SGHTA, FQGNSA. Trimming took off 1 base at V and 0 bases at J, with 9 bases between the two ends. Drawing the rest from reference TRBV7-2 and TRBJ1-1, the complete variable domain is GAGVSQSPSNKVTEKGKDVELRCDPISGHTALYWYRQSLGQGLEFLIYFQGNSAPDKSGLPSDRFSAERTGGSVSTLTIQRTQQEDSAVYLCASSLVRRLNTEAFFGQGTRLTVV.

In its sample, this clone was seen once. The rearrangement uses TRBV14 and TRBJ1-4, with 9 bases matching TRBD1. V shed 6 bases and J 7 bases; nucleotides not matched to a gene: 9. Germline values: CDR1 SGHDN, CDR2 FVKESK. The CDR3 sequence is 15 residues long. The CDR3 bases are TGTGCCAGCAGTCAATACAGGGGGCGCGGTGAAAAACTGTTTTTT. This codes for CASSQYRGRGEKLFF.

The chain joins TRBV27 to TRBJ1-1, with D perhaps TRBD1 (5 bases). The germline V gene has CDR1 MNHEY and CDR2 SMNVEV (reference sequence). This CDR3 spans 15 amino acids. V shed 5 bases and J shed 0 bases, with 13 bases lying between them. This CDR3 is CASSPPGGMNTEAFF. DNA of the CDR3: TGTGCCAGCAGTCCTCCGGGGGGGATGAACACTGAAGCTTTCTTT.

V gene TRBV5-8 combines with J gene TRBJ2-3, with D possibly being TRBD2 (5 bases). Germline CDR1 is SGHTS and CDR2 is YDEGEE. V was pared by 0 bases and J by 3 bases, with 14 bases between. The CDR3 is made up of 16 amino acids. CDR3: CASSLVYGSGTDTQYF. Written as DNA, the CDR3 is TGTGCCAGCAGCTTGGTCTACGGTTCGGGGACAGATACGCAGTATTTT.

The chain combines TRBV28 with TRBJ2-7, with unresolved D. Looked up from germline, CDR1 is MDHEN and CDR2 is SYDVKM. This CDR3 region has 12 residues. V was pared by 5 bases and J by 2 bases, with 7 bases between. The CDR3: CASSVSAYEQYF. The CDR3 DNA reads TGTGCCAGCAGTGTAAGTGCCTACGAGCAGTACTTC.